This TCR beta chain came from a study of PD-1 blockade in classical Hodgkin lymphoma. Study results and limitations: Newly diagnosed patients were said to have less baseline TCR diversity than healthy donors did. Newly diagnosed and completely responding patients shared comparable baseline diversity. Causes of the repertoire differences remain undefined, possibly disease activity or prior therapy. CD4+ TCR diversity rose significantly by C4D1, and CD8+ TCR diversity did not.

Generated by immunoSEQ multiplex PCR, the TCRdb table keeps only in-frame clones and is missing some. The repertoire holds 45,000 to 55,000 clones, with over 70% as singletons. In the case of this clone: Its antigen is still unknown.

The CDR3 is made up of 12 amino acids. The V segment lost 6 bases and the J segment 19 bases; nucleotides outside the gene matches: 5. From germline, CDR1 is ENHRY and CDR2 SYGVKD. Each patient's relapse followed autologous stem cell transplantation, and brentuximab vedotin exposure varied. Sequenced here: peripheral blood mononuclear cells (PBMCs), sampled at baseline. This TCR derives from a human donor with classical Hodgkin lymphoma. The chain combines TRBV10-3 with TRBJ2-6; 14 bases are shared with TRBD2. The CDR3 nucleotides are TGTGCCATCAGCGGACTAGCGGGAGGTCAAACTTTC. Its protein is CAISGLAGGQTF.